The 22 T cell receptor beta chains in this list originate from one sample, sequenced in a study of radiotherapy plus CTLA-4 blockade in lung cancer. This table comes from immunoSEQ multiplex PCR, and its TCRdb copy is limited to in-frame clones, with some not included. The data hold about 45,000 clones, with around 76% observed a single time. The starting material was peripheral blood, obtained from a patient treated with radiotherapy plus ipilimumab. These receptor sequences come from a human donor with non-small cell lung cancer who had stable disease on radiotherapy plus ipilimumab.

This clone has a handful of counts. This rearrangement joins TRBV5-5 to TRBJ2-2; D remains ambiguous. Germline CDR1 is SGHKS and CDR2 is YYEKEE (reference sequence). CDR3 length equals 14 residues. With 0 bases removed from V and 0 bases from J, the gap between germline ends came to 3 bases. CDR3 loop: CASSLGPNTGELFF. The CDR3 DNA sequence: TGTGCCAGCAGCTTGGGTCCGAACACCGGGGAGCTGTTTTTT.

The CDR3 DNA follows: TGTGCCAGCAGTTTATCTAGCGGGGGGGCCGGAACCGGGGAGCTGTTTTTT. Its protein is CASSLSSGGAGTGELFF. The chain carries TRBV27 and TRBJ2-2; 11 bases align to TRBD2. Germline loops: CDR1 MNHEY, CDR2 SMNVEV (reference sequence). The CDR3 contains 17 residues. After removal of 0 bases from V and 5 bases from J, the junction contained 5 bases not matched to a gene.

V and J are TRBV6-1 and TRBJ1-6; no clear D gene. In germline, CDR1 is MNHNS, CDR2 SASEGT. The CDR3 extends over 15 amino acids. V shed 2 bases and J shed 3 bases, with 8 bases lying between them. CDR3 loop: CASSEYVGYNSPLHF. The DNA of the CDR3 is TGTGCCAGCAGTGAATATGTAGGCTATAATTCACCCCTCCACTTT.

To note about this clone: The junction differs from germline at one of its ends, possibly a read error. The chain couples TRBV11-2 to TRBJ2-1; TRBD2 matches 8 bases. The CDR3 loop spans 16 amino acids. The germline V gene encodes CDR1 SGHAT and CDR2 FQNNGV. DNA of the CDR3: TGTGCCAGCAGCGTAGATAGCGGGACGGTATACAATGAGCAGTTCTTC. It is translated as CASSVDSGTVYNEQFF.

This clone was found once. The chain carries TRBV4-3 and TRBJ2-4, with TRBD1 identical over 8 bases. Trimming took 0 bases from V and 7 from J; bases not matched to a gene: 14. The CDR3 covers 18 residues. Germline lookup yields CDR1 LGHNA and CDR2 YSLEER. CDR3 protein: CASSQDPQGARVGNIQYF. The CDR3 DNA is TGCGCCAGCAGCCAAGATCCCCAGGGGGCAAGGGTAGGGAACATTCAGTACTTC.

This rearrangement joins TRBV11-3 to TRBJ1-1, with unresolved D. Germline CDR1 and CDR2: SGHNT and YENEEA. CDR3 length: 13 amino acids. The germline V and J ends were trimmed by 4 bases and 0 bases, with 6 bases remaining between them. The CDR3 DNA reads TGTGCCAGCAGCTCGAATTTGAACACTGAAGCTTTCTTT. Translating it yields CASSSNLNTEAFF.

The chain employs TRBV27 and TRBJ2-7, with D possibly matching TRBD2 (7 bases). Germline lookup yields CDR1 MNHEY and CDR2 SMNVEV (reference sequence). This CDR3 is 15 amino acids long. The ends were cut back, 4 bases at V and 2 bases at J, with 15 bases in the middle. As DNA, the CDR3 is TGTGCCAGCAGTTCCCAGGGGAGGGTCACCTACGAGCAGTACTTC. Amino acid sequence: CASSSQGRVTYEQYF.

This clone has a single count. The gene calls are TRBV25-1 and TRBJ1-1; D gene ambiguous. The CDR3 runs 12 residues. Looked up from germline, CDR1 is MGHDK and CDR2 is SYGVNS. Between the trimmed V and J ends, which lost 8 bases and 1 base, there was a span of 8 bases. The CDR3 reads CASRTANTEAFF. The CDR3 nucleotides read TGTGCCAGCCGTACAGCGAACACTGAAGCTTTCTTT.

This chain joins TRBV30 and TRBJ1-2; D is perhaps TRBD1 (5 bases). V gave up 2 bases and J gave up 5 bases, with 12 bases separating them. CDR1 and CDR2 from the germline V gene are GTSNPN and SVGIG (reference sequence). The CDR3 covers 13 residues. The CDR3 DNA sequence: TGTGCCTGGAGTACTGGGGGTGGGTATGGCTACACCTTC. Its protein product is CAWSTGGGYGYTF.

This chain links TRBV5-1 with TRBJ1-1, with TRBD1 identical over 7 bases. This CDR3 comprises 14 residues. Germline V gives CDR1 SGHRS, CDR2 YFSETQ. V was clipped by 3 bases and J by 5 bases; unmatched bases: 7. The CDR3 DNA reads TGCGCCAGCAGCTCCGGACAGGTAGGGACTGAAGCTTTCTTT. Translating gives CASSSGQVGTEAFF.

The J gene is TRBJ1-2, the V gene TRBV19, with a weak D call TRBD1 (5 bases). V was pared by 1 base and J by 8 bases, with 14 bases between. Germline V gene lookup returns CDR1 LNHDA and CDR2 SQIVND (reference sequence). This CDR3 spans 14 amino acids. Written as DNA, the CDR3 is TGTGCCAGTAGTATAGTCGGGGGGAGCCACGGCTACACCTTC. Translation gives CASSIVGGSHGYTF.

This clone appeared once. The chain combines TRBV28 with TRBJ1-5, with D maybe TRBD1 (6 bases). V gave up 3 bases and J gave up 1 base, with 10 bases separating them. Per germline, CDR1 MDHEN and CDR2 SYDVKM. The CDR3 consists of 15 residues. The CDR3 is CASSFSGASNQPQHF. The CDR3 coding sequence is TGTGCCAGCAGTTTTTCAGGGGCCAGCAATCAGCCCCAGCATTTT.

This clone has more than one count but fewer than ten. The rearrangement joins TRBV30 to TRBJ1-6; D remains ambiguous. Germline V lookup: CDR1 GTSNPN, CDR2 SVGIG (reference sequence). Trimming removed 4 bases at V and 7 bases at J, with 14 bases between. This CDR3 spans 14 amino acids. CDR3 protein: CAWNPEHLNSPLHF. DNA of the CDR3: TGTGCCTGGAACCCCGAACACTTGAATTCACCCCTCCACTTT.

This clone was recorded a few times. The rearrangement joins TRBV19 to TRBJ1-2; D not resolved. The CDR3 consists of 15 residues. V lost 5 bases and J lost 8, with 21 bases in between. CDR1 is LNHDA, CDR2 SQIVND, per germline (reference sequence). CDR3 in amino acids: CASSLRNLQIGGYTF. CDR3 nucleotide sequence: TGTGCCAGTAGTTTAAGGAACCTACAAATCGGCGGCTACACCTTC.

This CDR3 is CASSYRGLSNEQFF. CDR3 coding DNA: TGTGCCAGCAGTTACAGGGGGCTCTCAAATGAGCAGTTCTTC. The chain recombines TRBV27 with TRBJ2-1; 9 bases are a match to TRBD1. Trimming at V came to 4 bases and at J to 7 bases, leaving 5 bases not matched to a gene. In germline, CDR1 is MNHEY, CDR2 SMNVEV (reference sequence). The CDR3 has 14 residues.

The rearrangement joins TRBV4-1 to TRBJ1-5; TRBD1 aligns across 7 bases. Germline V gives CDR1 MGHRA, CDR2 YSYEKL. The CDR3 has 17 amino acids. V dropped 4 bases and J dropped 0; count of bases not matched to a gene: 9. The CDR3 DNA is TGCGCCAGCAGCCCGCTCGGACAGGAACATAGCAATCAGCCCCAGCATTTT. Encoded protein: CASSPLGQEHSNQPQHF.

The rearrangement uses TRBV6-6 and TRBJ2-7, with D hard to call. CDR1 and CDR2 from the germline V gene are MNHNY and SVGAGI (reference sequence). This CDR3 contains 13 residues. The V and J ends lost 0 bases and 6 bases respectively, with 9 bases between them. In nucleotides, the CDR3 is TGTGCCAGCAGTTACTCCGGACCGAGCGAGCAGTACTTC. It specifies CASSYSGPSEQYF.

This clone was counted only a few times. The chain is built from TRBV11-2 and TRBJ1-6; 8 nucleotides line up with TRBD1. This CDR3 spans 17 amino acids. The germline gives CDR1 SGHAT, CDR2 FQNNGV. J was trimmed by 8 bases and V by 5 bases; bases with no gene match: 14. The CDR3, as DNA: TGTGCCAGCAGCACCCGACCTTCAGGGGGCGCGGATTCACCCCTCCACTTT. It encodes CASSTRPSGGADSPLHF.

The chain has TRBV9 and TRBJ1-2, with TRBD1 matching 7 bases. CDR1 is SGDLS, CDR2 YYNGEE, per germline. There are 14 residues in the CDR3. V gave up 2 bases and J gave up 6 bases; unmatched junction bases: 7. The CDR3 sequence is CASSVGGTVDGYTF. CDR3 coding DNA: TGTGCCAGCAGCGTTGGCGGGACAGTGGATGGCTACACCTTC.

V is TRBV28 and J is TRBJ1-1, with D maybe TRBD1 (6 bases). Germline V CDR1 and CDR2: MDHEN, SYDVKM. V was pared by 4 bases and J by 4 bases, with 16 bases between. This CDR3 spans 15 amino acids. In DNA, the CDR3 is TGTGCCAGCAGTTCTTTGGACAGACGGGGCACTGAAGCTTTCTTT. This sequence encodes CASSSLDRRGTEAFF. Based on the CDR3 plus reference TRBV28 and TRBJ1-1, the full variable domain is DVKVTQSSRYLVKRTGEKVFLECVQDMDHENMFWYRQDPGLGLRLIYFSYDVKMKEKGDIPEGYSVSREKKERFSLILESASTNQTSMYLCASSSLDRRGTEAFFGQGTRLTVV.

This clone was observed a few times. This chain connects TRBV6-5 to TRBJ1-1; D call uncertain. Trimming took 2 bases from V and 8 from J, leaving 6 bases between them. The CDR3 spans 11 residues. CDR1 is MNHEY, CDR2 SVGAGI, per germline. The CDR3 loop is CASSYMGEAFF. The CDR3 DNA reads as TGTGCCAGCAGTTACATGGGCGAAGCTTTCTTT.

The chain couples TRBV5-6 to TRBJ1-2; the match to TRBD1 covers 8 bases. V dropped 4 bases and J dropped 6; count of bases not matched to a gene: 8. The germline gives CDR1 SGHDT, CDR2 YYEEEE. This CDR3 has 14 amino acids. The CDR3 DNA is TGTGCCAGCAGCGGTCCGGGACAGGAGAATGGCTACACCTTC. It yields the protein CASSGPGQENGYTF.